These T cell receptor beta chains were read from a single sample in a study of blood T cell repertoires in COVID-19. Profiled with immunoSEQ multiplex PCR; TCRdb holds only in-frame clones, not every one. The profile covers more than 350,000 clones, with approximately 90% appearing a single time and about 1% taken by the ten largest. The specimen sequenced was PBMCs or T cells enriched from blood (not recorded which). These TCRs come from a man between 18 and 29 years old who had recovered from COVID-19. Both conserved end residues are part of each CDR3. The D gene is left open where the match is weak. Clone sizes are given selectively: once, few, many, or a class where the clone is expanded.

v_call	d_call	clone_size	j_call	cdr3_aa	cdr3_nt
TRBV6-5	-	-	TRBJ1-2	CASSTRAGSGYTF	TGTGCCAGCAGTACGAGAGCCGGGAGTGGCTACACCTTC
TRBV5-1	-	-	TRBJ1-1	CASSDVTGGGTEAFF	TGCGCCAGCAGCGACGTGACCGGAGGTGGTACTGAAGCTTTCTTT
TRBV19	TRBD1	once	TRBJ1-1	CASCLTSGGAGTEAFF	TGTGCCAGTTGTCTCACCTCAGGGGGCGCGGGCACTGAAGCTTTCTTT
TRBV3-1/TRBV3-2	-	-	TRBJ1-4	CASSQRTGVEKLFF	TGTGCCAGCAGCCAAAGGACGGGGGTAGAAAAACTGTTTTTT
TRBV28	TRBD1	-	TRBJ1-1	CASSTGTGGGGTEAFF	TGTGCCAGCAGTACCGGGACAGGGGGTGGGGGCACTGAAGCTTTCTTT
TRBV19	TRBD1	-	TRBJ1-4	CASRRPGQGPPSGEKLFF	TGTGCCAGTAGGCGACCGGGACAGGGGCCTCCGTCGGGCGAAAAACTGTTTTTT
TRBV5-1	TRBD1	few	TRBJ2-7	CASSLEGTGTKYEQYF	TGCGCCAGCAGCCTGGAGGGGACAGGGACTAAATACGAGCAGTACTTC
TRBV7-9	TRBD1	-	TRBJ1-4	CASSSTTGGAGDEKLFF	TGTGCCAGCAGCTCGACTACAGGGGGCGCGGGGGATGAAAAACTGTTTTTT
TRBV4-3	-	-	TRBJ2-3	CASSHRDTQYF	TGCGCCAGCAGCCATAGAGATACGCAGTATTTT
TRBV30	-	-	TRBJ1-1	CAWSRRRRNTEAFF	TGTGCCTGGAGTAGGCGGAGGAGGAACACTGAAGCTTTCTTT
TRBV12-3/TRBV12-4	-	once	TRBJ2-7	CASSRGLRTGQYF	TGTGCCAGCAGCCGTGGGTTAAGGACTGGGCAGTACTTC
TRBV5-1	-	-	TRBJ2-1	CASSLERRGDEQFF	TGCGCCAGCAGCTTGGAGCGGCGGGGTGATGAGCAGTTCTTC
TRBV18	TRBD1	-	TRBJ1-4	CASSSGQNEKLFF	TGTGCCAGCTCATCGGGACAGAATGAAAAACTGTTTTTT
TRBV3-1/TRBV3-2	-	once	TRBJ1-5	CASSQAWGAGIQPQHF	TGTGCCAGCAGCCAGGCCTGGGGCGCGGGAATCCAGCCCCAGCATTTT
TRBV9	-	-	TRBJ2-3	CASSVSSDTQYF	TGTGCCAGCAGCGTGAGTTCAGATACGCAGTATTTT
TRBV3-1/TRBV3-2	TRBD1	-	TRBJ2-7	CASSQPGTGIIEQYF	TGTGCCAGCAGCCAACCCGGGACAGGTATAATCGAGCAGTACTTC
TRBV5-1	TRBD1	-	TRBJ2-6	CASSAYHRGISGANVLTF	TGCGCCAGCAGCGCCTATCACAGGGGGATCTCTGGGGCCAACGTCCTGACTTTC
TRBV27	-	-	TRBJ1-1	CASSKGASYYEGGKTEAFF	TGTGCCAGCAGTAAAGGGGCCAGTTATTACGAAGGGGGAAAGACTGAAGCTTTCTTT
TRBV15	TRBD1	-	TRBJ2-1	CATSSVYTGGKYNEQFF	TGTGCCACCAGCAGTGTATATACAGGGGGTAAATACAATGAGCAGTTCTTC
TRBV29-1	TRBD1	-	TRBJ2-5	CSVRLGTGQETQYF	TGCAGCGTTAGACTCGGGACAGGACAAGAGACCCAGTACTTC
TRBV30	-	-	TRBJ1-3	CAWGALNSGNTIYF	TGTGCCTGGGGCGCTCTAAACTCTGGAAACACCATATATTTT
TRBV7-2	-	-	TRBJ2-7	CASSFGGQTYEQYF	TGTGCCAGCAGCTTCGGGGGACAGACTTACGAGCAGTACTTC
TRBV5-6	TRBD2	-	TRBJ2-5	CASSLAGGQETQYF	TGTGCCAGCAGCTTGGCCGGGGGGCAAGAGACCCAGTACTTC
TRBV29-1	-	-	TRBJ2-7	CSPDRKGGPYEQYF	TGCAGCCCGGACAGAAAAGGAGGACCCTACGAGCAGTACTTC
TRBV4-2	TRBD1	-	TRBJ1-5	CASSPDRVRQPQHF	TGTGCCAGCAGCCCTGACAGGGTCAGGCAGCCCCAGCATTTT
TRBV21-1	-	-	TRBJ2-4	CASSKARREEGSKNIQYF	TGTGCCAGCAGCAAAGCCCGACGGGAGGAAGGGTCCAAAAACATTCAGTACTTC
TRBV27	TRBD1	-	TRBJ1-1	CASSYGTANTEAFF	TGTGCCAGCAGTTACGGGACAGCGAACACTGAAGCTTTCTTT
TRBV6-1	-	-	TRBJ2-2	CASIAGGAGELFF	TGTGCCAGCATCGCGGGTGGGGCCGGGGAGCTGTTTTTT
TRBV5-1	-	-	TRBJ1-4	CASSAGRGKLFF	TGCGCCAGCAGCGCGGGACGGGGAAAACTGTTTTTT
TRBV28	-	-	TRBJ2-1	CASSTSGAPGNEQFF	TGTGCCAGCTCTACCTCCGGAGCCCCGGGTAATGAGCAGTTCTTC
TRBV3-1/TRBV3-2	TRBD2	-	TRBJ2-3	CASSPGTSGRPGTDTQYF	TGTGCCAGCAGCCCGGGGACTAGCGGGAGGCCCGGCACAGATACGCAGTATTTT
TRBV30	TRBD1	-	TRBJ2-3	CAWSARDRWNTQYF	TGTGCCTGGAGTGCCAGGGACAGGTGGAATACGCAGTATTTT
TRBV19	-	-	TRBJ1-4	CASSLRTTNEKLFF	TGTGCCAGTTCCCTGAGGACAACTAATGAAAAACTGTTTTTT
TRBV5-4	TRBD2	-	TRBJ2-3	CASSLVPGGPEDTQYF	TGTGCCAGCAGCTTGGTTCCGGGGGGGCCCGAAGATACGCAGTATTTT
TRBV9	TRBD1	-	TRBJ1-3	CASSPQGLGGNTIYF	TGTGCCAGCAGCCCACAGGGGTTAGGAGGAAACACCATATATTTT
TRBV6-5	TRBD1	-	TRBJ2-7	CASRQGASYEQYF	TGTGCCAGCCGCCAGGGGGCTTCCTACGAGCAGTACTTC
TRBV18	TRBD1	-	TRBJ1-1	CASSPRPTGGAGNTEAFF	TGTGCCAGCTCACCTCGCCCTACAGGGGGCGCTGGGAACACTGAAGCTTTCTTT
TRBV19	TRBD1	-	TRBJ1-1	CASSTPNRGRNTEAFF	TGTGCCAGTAGTACCCCGAACAGGGGGCGCAACACTGAAGCTTTCTTT
TRBV10-3	TRBD1	-	TRBJ2-1	CAISEAGGAGNEQFF	TGTGCCATCAGTGAGGCAGGGGGCGCGGGGAATGAGCAGTTCTTC
TRBV4-3	TRBD1	-	TRBJ2-2	CASSQDARQGQTGELFF	TGCGCCAGCAGCCAAGATGCTCGACAGGGGCAGACCGGGGAGCTGTTTTTT
TRBV5-1	TRBD1	-	TRBJ1-2	CASSLVGQGAYGYTF	TGCGCCAGCAGCTTGGTAGGGCAGGGGGCATATGGCTACACCTTC
TRBV6-5	TRBD1	-	TRBJ1-1	CASTPWGQGSPEAFF	TGTGCCAGCACTCCTTGGGGACAGGGATCACCTGAAGCTTTCTTT
TRBV20-1	TRBD1	-	TRBJ1-4	CSGQGGEKLFF	TGCAGTGGACAGGGCGGGGAAAAACTGTTTTTT
TRBV11-2	TRBD2	-	TRBJ2-7	CASSSTSGGALQYF	TGTGCCAGCAGCTCGACTAGCGGGGGGGCCTTGCAGTACTTC
TRBV11-2	TRBD1	once	TRBJ1-2	CASSTGAVDYGYTF	TGTGCCAGCAGTACAGGGGCGGTGGACTATGGCTACACCTTC
TRBV20-1	TRBD1	-	TRBJ2-5	CSASPPHRGLMETQYF	TGCAGTGCTAGTCCCCCACACAGGGGGCTTATGGAGACCCAGTACTTC
TRBV27	-	-	TRBJ2-5	CASSLSGSGKTQYF	TGTGCCAGCAGTTTATCAGGGTCGGGAAAGACCCAGTACTTC
TRBV28	-	-	TRBJ1-4	CASRRAALVEKLFF	TGTGCCAGCAGAAGAGCGGCCCTCGTAGAAAAACTGTTTTTT
TRBV18	-	-	TRBJ2-7	CASSPGTLLYEQYF	TGTGCCAGCTCACCGGGGACTCTACTCTACGAGCAGTACTTC
TRBV7-9	-	-	TRBJ2-7	CASSARTGLQYEQYF	TGTGCCAGCAGCGCAAGGACAGGACTACAGTACGAGCAGTACTTC